A selection of T cell receptor beta chains follows, all from one sample in a study of blood T cell repertoires in COVID-19. TCRdb's copy holds only in-frame clones and misses some; the assay was immunoSEQ multiplex PCR. Among roughly 200,000 clones, 82% were seen once, and the ten largest hold over 7%. Material for sequencing was peripheral blood. The receptors here all came from a woman aged 80 or older with COVID-19, enrolled during active disease. Both conserved end residues are part of each CDR3. A D gene is named only where the DNA matches it firmly. Rows give clone size only sometimes, using once, few, many, or a class for an expanded clone.

abundance,j_gene,v_gene,d_gene,CDR3nt,CDR3aa
NA,TRBJ1-1,TRBV5-1,NA,TGCGCCAGCAGCTTGGCCACGGGAGGGGCCCGAACGGCTTTCTTT,CASSLATGGARTAFF
NA,TRBJ2-7,TRBV6-5,NA,TGTGCCAGCAGTTACTCGCGGGGACCCTACGAGCAGTACTTC,CASSYSRGPYEQYF
NA,TRBJ1-6,TRBV3-1/TRBV3-2,TRBD1,TGTGCCAGCAGCCGCCTGACAGGGGTCCAAAATTCACCCCTCCACTTT,CASSRLTGVQNSPLHF
NA,TRBJ1-1,TRBV6-6,NA,TGTGCCAGCAGTCGAACGACCTTATTGGCGGGCACTGAAGCTTTCTTT,CASSRTTLLAGTEAFF
NA,TRBJ1-2,TRBV29-1,NA,TGCAGCGTTGCGGGCAGGGATTATGGCTACACCTTC,CSVAGRDYGYTF
once,TRBJ2-4,TRBV2,NA,TGTGCCAGCAGTGAATTAGAGATCATTCAGTACTTC,CASSELEIIQYF
NA,TRBJ1-2,TRBV5-4,NA,TGTGCCAGCAGCTTGAGTCGGGGGATGGGCTATGGCTACACCTTC,CASSLSRGMGYGYTF
once,TRBJ1-3,TRBV10-3,TRBD1,TGTGCCTCAGCTTCGGGACAGGGGGGAAACACCATATATTTT,CASASGQGGNTIYF
NA,TRBJ2-7,TRBV24-1,NA,TGTGCCACCAGTGATCCCAGACTGACCTACGAGCAGTACTTC,CATSDPRLTYEQYF
NA,TRBJ1-1,TRBV5-1,NA,TGCGCCAGCGCCCTTCAGGGGTACACTGAAGCTTTCTTT,CASALQGYTEAFF
NA,TRBJ1-2,TRBV30,NA,TGTGCCTGGAGTGTACACCACAGGCTCTATGGCTACACCTTC,CAWSVHHRLYGYTF
few,TRBJ1-2,TRBV5-4,NA,TGTGCCAGCAGTTTCCCGGGACTAGGTGAAAAGGACTATGGCTACACCTTC,CASSFPGLGEKDYGYTF
NA,TRBJ2-1,TRBV11-2,TRBD2,TGTGCCAGCAGCCAAACTAGCGGGAGTTACAATGAGCAGTTCTTC,CASSQTSGSYNEQFF
NA,TRBJ1-1,TRBV28,TRBD1,TGTGCCAGCAGTTCGACCGGGGACAGGGGGAACACTGAAGCTTTCTTT,CASSSTGDRGNTEAFF
once,TRBJ1-5,TRBV3-1/TRBV3-2,TRBD1,TGTGCCAGCAGCCGACAGGGTGCTCAGCCCCAGCATTTT,CASSRQGAQPQHF
NA,TRBJ1-1,TRBV6-1,NA,TGTGCCAGCAGTGAAGCCTGGGCGCACACTGAAGCTTTCTTT,CASSEAWAHTEAFF